These 20 T cell receptor beta chains share one sample of origin, sequenced in a study of T cells in Graves' hyperthyroidism and ophthalmopathy. Researchers took RNA transcripts and amplified the TCR beta CDR3 regions from them. An initial round of RT-PCR targeting the TCR CDR3 relied on the HTBI primer set. Each CDR3 protein gets one entry after TCRdb re-called the multiplex PCR reads with MiXCR. The sample holds more than 500,000 distinct CDR3 sequences, about 16% seen once. Input material: blood. These receptors were collected from a woman younger than 45 with Graves' ophthalmopathy.

This chain connects TRBV6-1 to TRBJ2-7, with a weak D call TRBD2 (6 bases). The germline V and J ends were trimmed by 7 bases and 3 bases, with 19 bases remaining between them. Germline V gene data show CDR1 as MNHNS and CDR2 as SASEGT. The CDR3 sequence is 15 residues long. The CDR3 DNA sequence: TGTGCCAGCAACGGAGGGCCCCCCCCCAACTACGAGCAGTACTTC. Residues: CASNGGPPPNYEQYF.

This clonotype was detected many times. The V gene is TRBV27, the J gene TRBJ2-7, with D possibly TRBD2 on 6 matching bases. The CDR3 extends over 13 amino acids. Germline loops: CDR1 MNHEY, CDR2 SMNVEV (reference sequence). V gave up 2 bases and J gave up 7 bases, with 12 bases separating them. The CDR3 DNA follows: TGTGCCAGCAGTTTAAAGGTCGCGGGGGAGCAGTACTTC. It codes for CASSLKVAGEQYF.

In this sample, this clonotype turned up a few times. V gene TRBV28 combines with J gene TRBJ1-6, with D hard to call. This CDR3 spans 16 amino acids. V gave up 5 bases and J gave up 4 bases, with 15 bases separating them. Germline V CDR1 and CDR2: MDHEN, SYDVKM. In nucleotides, the CDR3 is TGTGCCAGCAGTCCTACCCGCGGAACTTATAATTCACCCCTCCACTTT. Translating gives CASSPTRGTYNSPLHF.

This clonotype was seen a handful of times. The rearrangement uses TRBV7-2 and TRBJ2-5, with 7 bases matching TRBD1. Trimming cost V 3 bases and J 2 bases; bases outside gene matches: 3. The CDR3 runs to 14 residues. Germline CDR1 is SGHTA and CDR2 is FQGNSA. CDR3 nucleotide sequence: TGTGCCAGCAGCTTGGACAGGCCTCAAGAGACCCAGTACTTC. This gives the protein CASSLDRPQETQYF.

This clonotype turned up a few times. V gene TRBV5-5 combines with J gene TRBJ2-5, with TRBD1 identical over 8 bases. J lost 6 bases, V lost 1 base, and 2 bases had no gene match. Germline V gene sequence: CDR1 SGHKS, CDR2 YYEKEE (reference sequence). There are 13 residues in the CDR3. CDR3 amino acids: CASSLTGGKTQYF. The CDR3 nucleotides read TGTGCCAGCAGCTTGACAGGGGGTAAGACCCAGTACTTC. The variable domain in full, completed from reference TRBV5-5 and TRBJ2-5, reads DAGVTQSPTHLIKTRGQQVTLRCSPISGHKSVSWYQQVLGQGPQFIFQYYEKEERGRGNFPDRFSARQFPNYSSELNVNALLLGDSALYLCASSLTGGKTQYFGPGTRLLVL.

This clonotype was counted at least ten times. The rearrangement uses TRBV4-1 and TRBJ2-7; the D gene is possibly TRBD1 (7 bases). Trimming shortened V by 1 base and J by 2 bases, and 15 bases separated the two germline ends. The V gene's germline CDR1 is MGHRA and CDR2 YSYEKL. This CDR3 has 16 residues. The DNA for the CDR3 is TGCGCCAGCAGCCAAGCCAGCCGGGGGACAGCCTACGAGCAGTACTTC. It translates to CASSQASRGTAYEQYF.

This clonotype occurred a few times. The chain has TRBV28 and TRBJ1-6; a possible D gene is TRBD1 (6 bases). The germline V gene encodes CDR1 MDHEN and CDR2 SYDVKM. V shed 4 bases and J shed 1 base, with 17 bases lying between them. This CDR3 spans 18 amino acids. The CDR3 coding sequence is TGTGCCAGCAGTTCCCCGGGGCTACAGGGTTCCTATAATTCACCCCTCCACTTT. Protein product: CASSSPGLQGSYNSPLHF.

At least ten counts were recorded for this clonotype. CDR3 loop: CASSYGSETQYF. CDR3 sequence (DNA): TGTGCCAGCAGTTATGGGTCAGAGACCCAGTACTTC. The chain carries TRBV6-2 or TRBV6-3 and TRBJ2-5; unclear D gene. Germline CDR1 MNHEY, CDR2 SVGEGT. V lost 3 bases to trimming and J lost 4 bases, with 6 bases between them. The CDR3 is made up of 12 amino acids.

Worth noting for this clonotype: The CDR3 does not close with the conserved phenylalanine or tryptophan, likely indicating a read error. The V and J genes are TRBV20-1 and TRBJ1-5; D unresolved. Between the trimmed V and J ends, which lost 5 bases and 1 base, there was a span of 9 bases. CDR3 length: 13 amino acids. Looked up from germline, CDR1 is DFQATT and CDR2 is SNEGSKA (reference sequence). For the CDR3, the DNA is TGCAGTGCTCCTCTCGGGAGCAATCAGCCCCAGCATGTT. This codes for CSAPLGSNQPQHV.

This clonotype was counted ten times or more. This sequence joins TRBV30 and TRBJ2-7; D not resolved. Germline V gene lookup returns CDR1 GTSNPN and CDR2 SVGIG (reference sequence). Trimming stripped 0 bases from V and 3 bases from J, with 3 bases between. The CDR3 contains 11 residues. CDR3 protein: CAWSVSYEQYF. CDR3 bases: TGTGCCTGGAGTGTGAGCTACGAGCAGTACTTC.

The chain has TRBV20-1 and TRBJ1-1; TRBD1 aligns across 7 bases. With 7 bases clipped from V and 3 bases from J, the junction kept 5 bases outside the gene matches. The CDR3 runs to 12 residues. The germline gives CDR1 DFQATT, CDR2 SNEGSKA (reference sequence). The CDR3 sequence: CSEFQGDTEAFF. The CDR3 nucleotides are TGCAGTGAATTCCAGGGGGACACTGAAGCTTTCTTT.

This clonotype was seen a few times. This chain links TRBV28 with TRBJ2-6, with D unclear. This CDR3 has 15 residues. Per the germline V gene, CDR1 is MDHEN and CDR2 is SYDVKM. V was clipped by 6 bases and J by 1 base, with 10 bases between them. In DNA form, the CDR3 reads TGTGCCAGCAGCAATTCAGGTTCTGGGGCCAACGTCCTGACTTTC. Protein sequence: CASSNSGSGANVLTF.

This rearrangement joins TRBV5-5 to TRBJ2-4, with 8 positions matching TRBD1. The J segment lost 1 base and the V segment lost 0 bases, leaving 0 bases of the junction unmatched. The CDR3 has 15 residues. Per the germline V gene, CDR1 is SGHKS and CDR2 is YYEKEE (reference sequence). The CDR3 region is CASSLGDRAKNIQYF. In nucleotides, the CDR3 is TGTGCCAGCAGCTTGGGGGACAGGGCCAAAAACATTCAGTACTTC.

This clonotype was observed many times. The gene calls are TRBV3-1 and TRBJ2-7, with unresolved D. The V gene lost 8 bases and the J gene lost 2 bases, with 10 bases spanning the gap. The CDR3 length is 12 residues. The V gene's germline CDR1 is LGHDT and CDR2 YNNKEL (reference sequence). CDR3 residues: CASWGGAYEQYF. CDR3 in DNA: TGTGCCAGCTGGGGTGGGGCCTACGAGCAGTACTTC.

The chain links TRBV18 to TRBJ2-7; tentative D call: TRBD2 (5 bases). The CDR3 totals 15 residues. Germline assignment: CDR1 KGHSH and CDR2 LQKENI. Trimming stripped 1 base from V and 5 bases from J, with 15 bases between. The CDR3 loop is CASSPRRADGDEQYF. The CDR3 DNA reads TGTGCCAGCTCACCACGTAGAGCAGACGGGGACGAGCAGTACTTC.

This clonotype was counted ten times or more. This chain links TRBV20-1 with TRBJ2-7; D is tentatively TRBD1 or TRBD2 (5 bases each). CDR1 DFQATT and CDR2 SNEGSKA come from the germline V gene (reference sequence). The CDR3 contains 14 residues. The V end lost 1 base, the J end lost 4 bases, and 14 bases lay between the germline ends. This CDR3 reads CSARATGRPYEQYF. The CDR3 bases are TGCAGTGCTAGAGCGACGGGACGGCCATACGAGCAGTACTTC.

A remark on this clonotype: Its ends do not fully match the called genes, so a read error is possible. The rearrangement joins TRBV7-7 to TRBJ2-3; D remains ambiguous. CDR1 is SSHAT, CDR2 FNYEAQ, per germline (reference sequence). This CDR3 is built from 13 residues. CDR3 residues: CASSPAATDTQYF. CDR3 DNA sequence: TGTGCTAGCAGCCCCGCGGCCACAGATACGCAGTATTTT.

A few counts support this clonotype. The J gene is TRBJ2-7, the V gene TRBV6-1; 14 nucleotides align to TRBD2. The CDR3 sequence is 16 residues long. Looked up from germline, CDR1 is MNHNS and CDR2 is SASEGT. V lost 4 bases and J lost 7; bases outside the gene matches: 9. CDR3 nucleotides: TGTGCCAGCAGTGGGAGACTAGCGGGAGGGCCGGGAGAGCAGTACTTC. Its translation: CASSGRLAGGPGEQYF.

On this clonotype itself: A much larger clone sits a single nucleotide away, making a read error possible. The rearrangement links TRBV28 to TRBJ2-2; a possible D gene is TRBD2 (5 bases). The CDR3 extends over 15 amino acids. Germline V lookup: CDR1 MDHEN, CDR2 SYDVKM. CDR3 residues: CASSPPATFTGEPFF. Here the CDR3 DNA reads TGTGCCAGCAGTCCACCGGCCACCTTCACCGGGGAGCCGTTTTTT. Full variable domain (missing parts from reference TRBV28 and TRBJ2-2): DVKVTQSSRYLVKRTGEKVFLECVQDMDHENMFWYRQDPGLGLRLIYFSYDVKMKEKGDIPEGYSVSREKKERFSLILESASTNQTSMYLCASSPPATFTGEPFFGEGSRLTVL.

This clonotype has more than one count but fewer than ten. The genes are TRBV24-1 and TRBJ2-6; no reliable D call. Germline lookup yields CDR1 KGHDR and CDR2 SFDVKD. Trimming left V 4 bases short and J 1 base short, with 10 bases between. This CDR3 has 16 residues. The CDR3 reads CATSDYRSSGANVLTF. The CDR3 nucleotides read TGTGCCACCAGTGACTACAGAAGTTCTGGGGCCAACGTCCTGACTTTC.